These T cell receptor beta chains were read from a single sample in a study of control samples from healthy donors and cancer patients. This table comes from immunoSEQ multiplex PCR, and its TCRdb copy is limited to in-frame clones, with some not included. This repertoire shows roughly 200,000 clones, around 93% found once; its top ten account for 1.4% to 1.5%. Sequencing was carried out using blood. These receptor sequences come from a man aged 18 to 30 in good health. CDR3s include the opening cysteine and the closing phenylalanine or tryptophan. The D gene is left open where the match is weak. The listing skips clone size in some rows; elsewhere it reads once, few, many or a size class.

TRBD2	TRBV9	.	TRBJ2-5	TGTGCCAGCAGCCCTCGACAGACTAGCGGGGGGGTGGAGACCCAGTACTTC	CASSPRQTSGGVETQYF
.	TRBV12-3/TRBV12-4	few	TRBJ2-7	TGTGCCAGCAGTTTGGAATACGAGCAGTACTTC	CASSLEYEQYF
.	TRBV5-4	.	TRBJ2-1	TGTGCCAGCGGCTTGGGCGCCGGGGGGCGTCCCAATGAGCAGTTCTTC	CASGLGAGGRPNEQFF
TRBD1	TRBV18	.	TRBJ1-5	TGTGCCAGCTCACCATCGGAGGGGGCGCGTTTTCAGCCCCAGCATTTT	CASSPSEGARFQPQHF
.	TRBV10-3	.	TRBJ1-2	TGTGCCATCAGTGAGTCCGGGGGAAGAGCTAACTATGGCTACACCTTC	CAISESGGRANYGYTF
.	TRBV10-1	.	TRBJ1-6	TGCGCCAGCAGTGATTCTGCCTATAATTCACCCCTCCACTTT	CASSDSAYNSPLHF
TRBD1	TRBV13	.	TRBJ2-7	TGTGCCAGCAGCTCTGCCAGGGACAGGTACGAGCAGTACTTC	CASSSARDRYEQYF
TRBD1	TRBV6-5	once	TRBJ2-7	TGTGCCAGCAGGAGACAGGGTGAGGGACCTAAGGAGCAGTACTTC	CASRRQGEGPKEQYF
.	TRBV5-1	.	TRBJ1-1	TGCGCCAGCAGCCCACGACTCTCTGGCACTGAAGCTTTCTTT	CASSPRLSGTEAFF
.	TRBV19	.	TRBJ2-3	TGTGCCAGTAGCCTATCTAAGACCCCAGATACGCAGTATTTT	CASSLSKTPDTQYF
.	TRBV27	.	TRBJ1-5	TGTGCCAGCAGTCTAAATAGGAATCAGCCCCAGCATTTT	CASSLNRNQPQHF
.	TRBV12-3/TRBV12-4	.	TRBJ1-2	TGTGCCAGCAGTTTCTCAAACTATGGCTACACCTTC	CASSFSNYGYTF
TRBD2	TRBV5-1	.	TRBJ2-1	TGCGCCAGCAGCTTGGGGCTAGCGGCAAACAATGAGCAGTTCTTC	CASSLGLAANNEQFF
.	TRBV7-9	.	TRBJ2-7	TGTGCCAGCAGCTTAGATGGTGGAGTAGGCTACGAGCAGTACTTC	CASSLDGGVGYEQYF
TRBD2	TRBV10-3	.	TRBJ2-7	TGTGCCACCCGGGGGGGGGCCATTAACTACGAGCAGTACTTC	CATRGGAINYEQYF
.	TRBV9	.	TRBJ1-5	TGTGCCAGCAGCGGAGGGGGGGAATACCAGCCCCAGCATTTT	CASSGGGEYQPQHF
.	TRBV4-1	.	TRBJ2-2	TGCGCCAGCAGCCAAGAAGGGGTTGGAGGGGAGCTGTTTTTT	CASSQEGVGGELFF
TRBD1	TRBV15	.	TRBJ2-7	TGTGCCACCAGCCGGGACAGAGACTACGAGCAGTACTTC	CATSRDRDYEQYF
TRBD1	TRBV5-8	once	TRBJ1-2	TGTGCCAGCAGTTCTACAGGGGTTCACGGCTACACCTTC	CASSSTGVHGYTF
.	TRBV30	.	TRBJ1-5	TGTGCCTGGAGTGGGGGTGATCAGCCCCAGCATTTT	CAWSGGDQPQHF
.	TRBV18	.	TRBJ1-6	TGTGCCAGCTCACGGACCCAGGGTTACATCGGCTCCTATAATTCACCCCTCCACTTT	CASSRTQGYIGSYNSPLHF
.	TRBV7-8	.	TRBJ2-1	TGTGCCAGCAGCTTAAGAGGAAATGAGCAGTTCTTC	CASSLRGNEQFF
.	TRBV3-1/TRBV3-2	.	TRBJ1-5	TGTGCCAGCAGCCAACAGGGGAGCAATCAGCCCCAGCATTTT	CASSQQGSNQPQHF
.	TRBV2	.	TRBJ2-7	TGTGCCAGCAGTGACAGATCCTACGAGCAGTACTTC	CASSDRSYEQYF
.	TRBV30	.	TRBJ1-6	TGTGCCTGGAGTGTTGTCGCAGGGGATTCACCCCTCCACTTT	CAWSVVAGDSPLHF
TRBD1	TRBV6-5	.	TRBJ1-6	TGTGCCAGCACCCTGTCCCAGGGGGCTAATTCACCCCTCCACTTT	CASTLSQGANSPLHF
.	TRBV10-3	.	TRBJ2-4	TGTGCCTCCTCACCAGGGACCCTAGCCAAAAACATTCAGTACTTC	CASSPGTLAKNIQYF
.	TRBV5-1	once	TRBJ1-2	TGCGCCAGCAGCTTGGAGTCGGGGGTGGATGGCTACACCTTC	CASSLESGVDGYTF
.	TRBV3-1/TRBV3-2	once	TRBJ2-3	TGTGCCAGCAGCCAATGGCAGGACACAGATACGCAGTATTTT	CASSQWQDTDTQYF
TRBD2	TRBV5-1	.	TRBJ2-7	TGCGCCAGCAGCTTGGGACTAGCGGGGGATGAGCAGTACTTC	CASSLGLAGDEQYF
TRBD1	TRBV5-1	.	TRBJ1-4	TGCGCCAGCAGCCGACAGGGTTTGAGGGAAAAACTGTTTTTT	CASSRQGLREKLFF
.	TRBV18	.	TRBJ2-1	TGTGCCAGCTCACCACCGGCTAGGCTGTGGAATGAGCAGTTCTTC	CASSPPARLWNEQFF
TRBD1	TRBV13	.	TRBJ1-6	TGTGCCAGCAGCCAGGGACAGGGGATTTCACCCCTCCACTTT	CASSQGQGISPLHF
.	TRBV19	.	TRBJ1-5	TGTGCCAGTAGTATAGCTGTGACATCCGATTATCAGCCCCAGCATTTT	CASSIAVTSDYQPQHF
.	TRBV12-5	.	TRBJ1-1	TGTGCTAGTGGTTTGGACAGGTCCGTTCCTTTCTTT	CASGLDRSVPFF
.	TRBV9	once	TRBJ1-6	TGTGCCAGCAGCGTAGGGTACGGAGCATTTAATTCACCCCTCCACTTT	CASSVGYGAFNSPLHF
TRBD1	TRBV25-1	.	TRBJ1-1	TGTGCCAGCAGTCGGACAGGGCTCACTGAAGCTTTCTTT	CASSRTGLTEAFF
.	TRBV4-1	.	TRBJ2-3	TGCGCCAGCAGCCCAGAAGGTGGAGGAACACAGATTGCAGATACGCAGTATTTT	CASSPEGGGTQIADTQYF
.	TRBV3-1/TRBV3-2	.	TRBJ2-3	TGTGCCAGCAGCCAAGTTTCCGGCACAGATACGCAGTATTTT	CASSQVSGTDTQYF
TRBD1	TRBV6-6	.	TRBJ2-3	TGTGCCAGCAAGAAAACAGGGGAAGATACGCAGTATTTT	CASKKTGEDTQYF
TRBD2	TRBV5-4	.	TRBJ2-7	TGTGCCAGCAGCTTCGGGGGGACTTTCTCCTACGAGCAGTACTTC	CASSFGGTFSYEQYF
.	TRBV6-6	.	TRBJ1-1	TGTGCCAGCAGTTACGAGAGGTACACTGAAGCTTTCTTT	CASSYERYTEAFF
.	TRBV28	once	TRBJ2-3	TGTGCCAGCAGTCCCACCAAGGGCGCGGGCACAGATACGCAGTATTTT	CASSPTKGAGTDTQYF
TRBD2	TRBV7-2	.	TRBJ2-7	TGTGCCAGCAGCTTGCGGGGGTCTTACGAGCAGTACTTC	CASSLRGSYEQYF
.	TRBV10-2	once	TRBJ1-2	TGCGCCAGCAGAAGGACGGCCAGTGATGGCTACACCTTC	CASRRTASDGYTF
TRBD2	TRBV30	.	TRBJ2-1	TGTGCGGTATTAGCTACTAGCGGGGGTTACAATGAGCAGTTCTTC	CAVLATSGGYNEQFF
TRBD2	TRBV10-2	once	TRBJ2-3	TGCGCCAGCAGTGCGGGGGTAGCGGGGGGAGTTACAGATACGCAGTATTTT	CASSAGVAGGVTDTQYF
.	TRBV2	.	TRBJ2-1	TGTGCCAGCAGTGATGAGGTTCGTTCTGGCAATGAGCAGTTCTTC	CASSDEVRSGNEQFF
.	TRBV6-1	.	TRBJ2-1	TGTGCCAGCAGTGAAGAGGCGTGGGACAATGAGCAGTTCTTC	CASSEEAWDNEQFF
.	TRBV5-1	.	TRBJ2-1	TGCGCCAGCAGGGTAACAGGTAGCTCCTACAATGAGCAGTTCTTC	CASRVTGSSYNEQFF
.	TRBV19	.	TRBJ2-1	TGTGCCAGTAGTCGGATGGGGATAAACAATGAGCAGTTCTTC	CASSRMGINNEQFF
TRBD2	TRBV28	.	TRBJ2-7	TGTGCCAGCAGCGGGACGGGGGGTTCCTACGAGCAGTACTTC	CASSGTGGSYEQYF
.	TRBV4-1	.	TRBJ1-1	TGCGCCAGCAGCCCCCCTCAGGGGTGGCCTGAAGCTTTCTTT	CASSPPQGWPEAFF
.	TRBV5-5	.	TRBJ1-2	TGTGCCAGCAGCTCCCGGACGGGCCATGGCTACACCTTC	CASSSRTGHGYTF
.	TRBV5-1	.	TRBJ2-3	TGCGCCAGCAGCTTGGGACTAGAGGGCGTAGATACGCAGTATTTT	CASSLGLEGVDTQYF
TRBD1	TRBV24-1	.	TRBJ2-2	TGTGCCACCAGTGGTGCCCAGGGGGAGAACACCGGGGAGCTGTTTTTT	CATSGAQGENTGELFF
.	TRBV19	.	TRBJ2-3	TGTGCCAGTAGTCCCCGCCTAGGCGATACGCAGTATTTT	CASSPRLGDTQYF